The rows below give T cell receptor beta chains drawn from one sample of a study of breast tumors, draining lymph nodes, adjacent tissues. In TCRdb, the multiplex PCR reads were re-called with MiXCR into one record per CDR3 protein. This sample carries about 230,000 distinct CDR3 sequences, roughly 32% of them seen once, and the ten largest clones take just over 1.4%. Sequenced sample: axillary lymph node tissue. All receptors come from a female donor with breast cancer. Some clones in this sample may be carry-over from other donors' samples. The CDR3 runs from the conserved cysteine through the conserved F or W. A D gene is named only where the DNA matches it firmly. Not every row has a clone size; where given, it reads once, few, many or a size class.

>TRBV9|many|TRBD2|TRBJ2-1
CASSPDGTSGGNEQFF
TGTGCCAGCAGCCCGGACGGGACTAGCGGGGGGAATGAGCAGTTCTTC
>TRBV2|many|TRBD1|TRBJ2-5
CASSRQGETQYF
TGTGCCAGCAGCAGACAGGGCGAGACCCAGTACTTC
>TRBV11-3|NA|NA|TRBJ2-5
CASNKGGVGSGRVQETQYF
TGTGCCAGCAATAAAGGCGGGGTTGGCTCCGGACGGGTACAAGAGACCCAGTACTTC
>TRBV9|NA|NA|TRBJ2-7
CASSAGFGGGYEQYF
TGTGCCAGCAGCGCGGGTTTTGGTGGAGGGTACGAGCAGTACTTC
>TRBV4-1|many|NA|TRBJ1-3
CASSQEGFRGNTIYF
TGCGCCAGCAGCCAAGAGGGGTTTCGAGGAAACACCATATATTTT
>TRBV10-3|NA|NA|TRBJ1-4
CAISDTTNEKLFF
TGTGCCATCAGCGATACAACTAATGAAAAACTGTTTTTT
>TRBV6-5|many|NA|TRBJ2-2
CAGNMGDGELFF
TGTGCCGGTAACATGGGGGACGGGGAGCTGTTTTTT
>TRBV5-1|NA|NA|TRBJ2-5
CASSLSAGRGETQYF
TGCGCCAGCAGCTTGTCCGCAGGGAGGGGGGAGACCCAGTACTTC
>TRBV20-1|many|NA|TRBJ2-1
CSARTAGGIYNEQFF
TGCAGTGCTCGCACCGCCGGGGGTATTTACAATGAGCAGTTCTTC
>TRBV11-3|many|TRBD1|TRBJ2-1
CASSLPRQGYNEQFF
TGTGCCAGCAGCTTACCCCGACAGGGTTACAATGAGCAGTTCTTC
>TRBV11-3|many|TRBD2|TRBJ2-7
CASSLEGTTPGYEQYF
TGTGCCAGCAGCTTAGAGGGGACTACCCCTGGGTACGAGCAGTACTTC
>TRBV6-2/TRBV6-3|many|NA|TRBJ1-5
CASSYSFTEPQHF
TGTGCCAGCAGTTACTCGTTCACAGAGCCCCAGCATTTT
>TRBV6-5|NA|TRBD2|TRBJ2-3
CASSHGRTSGPHTDTQYF
TGTGCCAGCAGTCACGGACGGACTAGCGGGCCACACACAGATACGCAGTATTTT
>TRBV7-2|many|NA|TRBJ2-7
CASSGESGIWEQYF
TGTGCCAGCAGCGGGGAGTCGGGTATCTGGGAGCAGTACTTC
>TRBV6-4|NA|TRBD1|TRBJ2-3
CASSHCQGDAQYF
TGTGCCAGCAGTCACTGTCAGGGGGATGCACAGTATTTT
>TRBV15|many|NA|TRBJ1-3
CATSRDSRGGNTIYF
TGTGCCACCAGCAGAGATAGTAGGGGAGGAAACACCATATATTTT
>TRBV7-2|many|NA|TRBJ2-3
CASSLADYRTDTQYF
TGTGCCAGCAGCTTAGCAGACTACCGCACAGATACGCAGTATTTT
>TRBV13|many|TRBD1|TRBJ2-2
CASSFLSGQGNTGELFF
TGTGCCAGCAGCTTTTTATCGGGACAGGGGAACACCGGGGAGCTGTTTTTT
>TRBV5-1|many|NA|TRBJ2-3
CASSLGGGQGTDTQYF
TGCGCCAGCAGCTTGGGTGGGGGCCAAGGCACAGATACGCAGTATTTT
>TRBV14|many|TRBD2|TRBJ2-7
CASSQDRGAYEQYF
TGTGCCAGCAGCCAAGACCGGGGGGCCTACGAGCAGTACTTC
>TRBV6-5|few|NA|TRBJ1-3
CASRTGPTSGNTIYF
TGTGCCAGCAGAACGGGGCCGACTTCTGGAAACACCATATATTTT
>TRBV7-9|many|NA|TRBJ2-3
CASSLDLSQTSTDTQYF
TGTGCCAGCAGCTTAGACCTTAGCCAAACCTCCACAGATACGCAGTATTTT
>TRBV5-5|few|TRBD1|TRBJ1-1
CASSSQGIAEAFF
TGTGCCAGCAGCTCACAGGGGATTGCTGAAGCTTTCTTT
>TRBV20-1|once|NA|TRBJ2-6
CSARTVQISAANVLTF
TGCAGTGCTAGAACAGTGCAAATCTCTGCGGCCAACGTCCTGACTTTC
>TRBV20-1|NA|NA|TRBJ2-2
CSVGKTGELFF
TGCAGTGTCGGAAAAACCGGGGAGCTGTTTTTT
>TRBV19|NA|NA|TRBJ1-6
CASSSQGIF
TGTGCCAGTAGTAGCCAGGGGATTTTT
>TRBV12-3/TRBV12-4|many|NA|TRBJ2-7
CASGGTSSYEQYF
TGTGCCAGCGGGGGCACGAGCTCCTACGAGCAGTACTTC
>TRBV30|many|TRBD2|TRBJ2-3
CALTSGIDTQYF
TGTGCCCTGACTAGCGGGATTGATACGCAGTATTTT
>TRBV11-3|NA|TRBD2|TRBJ2-5
CASKGLAHQETQYF
TGTGCCAGCAAGGGACTAGCGCACCAAGAGACCCAGTACTTC
>TRBV20-1|many|TRBD1|TRBJ1-6
CSATDLDRGLLNSPLHF
TGCAGTGCAACGGACCTGGACAGGGGGCTTCTTAATTCACCCCTCCACTTT
>TRBV28|NA|NA|TRBJ1-5
CASSKHVSNQPQHF
TGTGCCAGCAGTAAACATGTAAGCAATCAGCCCCAGCATTTT
>TRBV18|few|NA|TRBJ1-2
CASSPGNRYGYTF
TGTGCCAGCTCACCAGGGAATCGGTATGGCTACACCTTC
>TRBV7-2|many|TRBD2|TRBJ2-7
CASSLQASGKFEQYF
TGTGCCAGCAGCTTGCAGGCTAGCGGGAAGTTCGAGCAGTACTTC
>TRBV4-2|many|TRBD2|TRBJ2-1
CASSQVGVRVAGAQEQFF
TGTGCCAGCAGCCAAGTAGGGGTAAGAGTAGCGGGGGCCCAAGAGCAGTTCTTC
>TRBV20-1|many|TRBD1|TRBJ2-3
CSAETGATDTQYF
TGCAGTGCTGAGACAGGGGCCACAGATACGCAGTATTTT
>TRBV13|many|TRBD2|TRBJ2-5
CASRASGTETQYF
TGTGCCAGCAGGGCTAGCGGGACGGAGACCCAGTACTTC
>TRBV7-9|many|NA|TRBJ1-3
CASTWDTRSGNTIYF
TGTGCCAGCACCTGGGACACGCGGTCTGGAAACACCATATATTTT
>TRBV30|once|NA|TRBJ1-4
CAWSTRTVDEKLFF
TGTGCCTGGAGTACCAGGACAGTGGATGAAAAACTGTTTTTT
>TRBV19|NA|NA|TRBJ1-5
CASRMRRDGNQPQHF
TGTGCCAGTAGGATGAGGAGGGATGGCAATCAGCCCCAGCATTTT
>TRBV20-1|many|NA|TRBJ2-3
CSARDPFHTDTQYF
TGCAGTGCTAGAGATCCCTTTCACACAGATACGCAGTATTTT
>TRBV5-1|many|TRBD2|TRBJ2-1
CASSLLLAGLEQFF
TGCGCCAGCAGCTTGTTGCTAGCGGGTCTTGAGCAGTTCTTC
>TRBV2|NA|NA|TRBJ2-2
CASSARELFF
TGTGCCAGCAGTGCGCGGGAGCTGTTTTTT
>TRBV2|many|TRBD2|TRBJ2-1
CASSEFSGLAGVNEQFF
TGTGCCAGCAGTGAATTTTCTGGACTAGCGGGAGTTAATGAGCAGTTCTTC
>TRBV6-5|many|NA|TRBJ2-7
CASSILPQPNYEQYF
TGTGCCAGCAGTATTCTTCCACAGCCCAACTACGAGCAGTACTTC
>TRBV7-9|many|NA|TRBJ2-5
CASNRDNQETQYF
TGTGCCAGCAACCGGGACAACCAAGAGACCCAGTACTTC
>TRBV11-2|NA|NA|TRBJ1-6
CASSLLGLSGNSPLHF
TGTGCCAGCAGCTTACTTGGGCTGTCGGGTAATTCACCCCTCCACTTT
>TRBV24-1|many|TRBD1|TRBJ1-2
CATSATGQGNFYGYTF
TGTGCCACCAGTGCCACCGGACAGGGAAACTTCTATGGCTACACCTTC
>TRBV7-3|many|TRBD2|TRBJ2-3
CASSSPAGETDTQYF
TGTGCCAGCAGCTCTCCAGCGGGAGAGACGGATACGCAGTATTTT
>TRBV5-8|NA|NA|TRBJ1-4
CASTWAPTGSREKLFF
TGCGCCAGCACCTGGGCCCCCACAGGGTCGCGTGAAAAACTGTTTTTT
>TRBV2|many|TRBD2|TRBJ2-1
CASRGLAGGFAEQFF
TGTGCCAGCAGGGGACTAGCGGGAGGATTCGCTGAGCAGTTCTTC
>TRBV24-1|many|NA|TRBJ2-3
CATSDWGSTEDTQYF
TGTGCCACCAGTGATTGGGGCAGTACTGAGGATACGCAGTATTTT
>TRBV5-4|many|NA|TRBJ1-2
CASRVARVAGYTF
TGTGCCAGCAGGGTGGCGAGAGTGGCTGGCTACACCTTC
>TRBV7-2|NA|NA|TRBJ2-1
CASSLALSRNAYNQQFF
TGTGCCAGCAGCTTAGCGCTCAGTCGGAATGCCTACAATCAGCAGTTCTTC
>TRBV20-1|many|TRBD2|TRBJ2-1
CSAPRVAGGVSNEQFF
TGCAGTGCCCCGCGAGTAGCGGGAGGGGTCTCCAATGAGCAGTTCTTC
>TRBV5-8|many|TRBD1|TRBJ2-7
CASSFRDRGPHEQYF
TGTGCCAGCAGCTTCCGGGACAGGGGTCCCCACGAGCAGTACTTC